This T cell receptor (beta chain) is drawn from a study of T cells in Graves' hyperthyroidism and ophthalmopathy. Amplification of TCR beta CDR3 regions was performed using RNA transcripts as template. TCR CDR3 regions were first amplified by RT-PCR with HTBI primers. TCRdb redid the calling of the multiplex PCR reads with MiXCR, one entry per CDR3 protein. The table has about 290,000 distinct CDR3 sequences, roughly 13% seen once. Turning to this clonotype: What it binds is not known.

General study results and limits: In the blood, most expanded thyroid clonotypes above 0.001 appeared as well.

The CDR3 loop spans 14 amino acids. V was shortened by 1 base and J by 3 bases, with 6 bases between the two germline ends. Germline V lookup: CDR1 SGHNT, CDR2 YENEEA. The hyperthyroidism was newly diagnosed and had lasted under 2 months; the patients were aged 18 to 65. Sample: blood. This TCR was recovered from a middle-aged woman with Graves' hyperthyroidism. This chain uses TRBV11-3 with TRBJ2-2; the D is unclear. The CDR3 here is CASSLVVHTGELFF. The CDR3, as DNA: TGTGCCAGCAGCTTAGTGGTCCACACCGGGGAGCTGTTTTTT.